Listed below are T cell receptor beta chains from one sample, sequenced in a study of cytomegalovirus exposure and HLA in healthy donors. Generated by immunoSEQ multiplex PCR, the TCRdb table keeps only in-frame clones and is missing some. The sample shows around 280,000 clones, 85% to 90% of them seen only once. The sample comprised PBMCs. These receptors all stem from a woman aged 18-29 years in good health and CMV-seronegative. The CDR3 runs from the conserved cysteine through the conserved F or W. A D gene is named only where the DNA matches it firmly. Only part of the rows carry a size: once, few, many, or a class if the clone is expanded.

v_call	j_call	d_call	clone_size	cdr3_nt	cdr3_aa
TRBV7-3	TRBJ2-1	.	.	TGTGCCAGCAGCCCCAGGGGGACTCTTAATGAGCAGTTCTTC	CASSPRGTLNEQFF
TRBV2	TRBJ2-2	.	.	TGTGCCAGCGAAAAGGACAGGAGGGTTTTTACCGGGGAGCTGTTTTTT	CASEKDRRVFTGELFF
TRBV28	TRBJ2-7	TRBD2	.	TGTGCCAGCACCGAGGAGCGGGGCGAGCAGTACTTC	CASTEERGEQYF
TRBV5-4	TRBJ2-7	.	.	TGTGCCAGCAGCTTGGACAGCATGAGCTCCTACGAGCAGTACTTC	CASSLDSMSSYEQYF
TRBV19	TRBJ2-1	TRBD1	.	TGTGCCAGTAGTATAGGCCCAGGGGGCGTCCACAATGAGCAGTTCTTC	CASSIGPGGVHNEQFF
TRBV2	TRBJ1-2	.	.	TGTGCCAGCAACCCTACTAACTATGGCTACACCTTC	CASNPTNYGYTF
TRBV6-6	TRBJ2-3	.	.	TGTGCCAGCAGCAACGGGGGGCACCAGGTAGAAGATACGCAGTATTTT	CASSNGGHQVEDTQYF
TRBV9	TRBJ2-1	TRBD2	.	TGTGCCAGCAGCGCCAGGACTAGTATCAATGAGCAGTTCTTC	CASSARTSINEQFF
TRBV7-9	TRBJ1-1	.	.	TGTTCCAGCAGCCACGCCGCCCAGGGGGCTTTCTTT	CSSSHAAQGAFF
TRBV2	TRBJ1-2	.	.	TGTGCCAGCAGTGTTGTCGATAGCCCGTCTTCTATGGGCTACACCTTC	CASSVVDSPSSMGYTF
TRBV5-1	TRBJ2-4	.	.	TGCGCCAGCAGCCCCCTTGGACAGGAGGGCGCACTAGCCAAAAACATTCAGTACTTC	CASSPLGQEGALAKNIQYF
TRBV11-2	TRBJ2-7	.	.	TGTGCCAGCAGCTTCCCGGGGGTGGTGGACGAGCAGTACTTC	CASSFPGVVDEQYF
TRBV27	TRBJ1-1	TRBD1	.	TGTGCCAGCAGTGTATCCGGGACAGCTGAAGCTTTCTTT	CASSVSGTAEAFF
TRBV2	TRBJ1-1	.	.	TGTGCCAGCAGTGCACAGGGTTATGAAGCTTTCTTT	CASSAQGYEAFF
TRBV5-1	TRBJ2-7	.	.	TGCGCCAGCAGCTTGCCCGGTCCCTACGAGCAGTACTTC	CASSLPGPYEQYF
TRBV19	TRBJ1-2	.	once	TGTGCCAGTATCACCACAGGGAACTATGGCTACACCTTC	CASITTGNYGYTF
TRBV12-5	TRBJ1-2	.	.	TGTGCTAGTGGCCCGGAGTTAATCGGACTTAACTATGGCTACACCTTC	CASGPELIGLNYGYTF
TRBV4-1	TRBJ2-1	TRBD2	.	TGCGCCAGCACTAGCGGGGGGGCCTATGAGCAGTTCTTC	CASTSGGAYEQFF
TRBV18	TRBJ1-1	.	.	TGTGCCAGCTCATCCCAGGAGAACACTGAAGCTTTCTTT	CASSSQENTEAFF
TRBV19	TRBJ1-1	TRBD1	.	TGTGCCAGTAGTATGGGACAGGGGAACACTGAAGCTTTCTTT	CASSMGQGNTEAFF
TRBV4-2	TRBJ1-2	.	.	TGTGCCAGCAGCCAGCCGACAGGCCAGTATAACTATGGCTACACCTTC	CASSQPTGQYNYGYTF
TRBV6-6	TRBJ2-1	.	.	TGTGCCAGCAGCCCCGTTCCCCTCAATGAGCAGTTCTTC	CASSPVPLNEQFF
TRBV7-9	TRBJ2-5	TRBD2	.	TGTGCCAGCAGCATAACTAGCGGGGGGCAAGAGACCCAGTACTTC	CASSITSGGQETQYF
TRBV10-2	TRBJ2-1	TRBD2	.	TGCGCCAGTAGGACTAGTTCCTACAATGAGCAGTTCTTC	CASRTSSYNEQFF
TRBV19	TRBJ1-2	.	.	TGTGCCAGTAGTATCGGCGGTCATAACTATGGCTACACCTTC	CASSIGGHNYGYTF
TRBV14	TRBJ1-5	.	.	TGTGCCAGCAGCCAAGAACGTCAGGGCCGTAGCAATCAGCCCCAGCATTTT	CASSQERQGRSNQPQHF
TRBV10-1	TRBJ2-3	TRBD2	.	TGCGCCAGCAGTGAGTCCGTGGGCCTGAGCGGGGGAAGCACAGATACGCAGTATTTT	CASSESVGLSGGSTDTQYF
TRBV29-1	TRBJ2-7	.	.	TGCAGCGTTTATGGGGGGAGCTCCTACGAGCAGTACTTC	CSVYGGSSYEQYF
TRBV10-2	TRBJ1-5	.	.	TGCGCCAGCAGTGAGTCAGGACAGTATCAGCCCCAGCATTTT	CASSESGQYQPQHF
TRBV9	TRBJ1-1	.	.	TGTGCCAGCAGCGTGAGGATGAACACTGAAGCTTTCTTT	CASSVRMNTEAFF
TRBV9	TRBJ2-1	.	few	TGTGCCAGCAGCGTAGGGGGAGCGACTGAGCAGTTCTTC	CASSVGGATEQFF
TRBV5-1	TRBJ2-2	.	.	TGCGCCAGCAGCCCCTGGCTGGGCAGGACATACACCGGGGAGCTGTTTTTT	CASSPWLGRTYTGELFF
TRBV15	TRBJ2-1	.	.	TGTGCCACCAGCAGAGGATCCCAGGGCGGCTACAATGAGCAGTTCTTC	CATSRGSQGGYNEQFF
TRBV7-3	TRBJ2-2	.	.	TGTGCCAGCAGCTTAAGCTATAACACCGGGGAGCTGTTTTTT	CASSLSYNTGELFF
TRBV11-2	TRBJ1-4	.	.	TGTGCCAGCAGCTTAACACAGGTTAATGAAAAACTGTTTTTT	CASSLTQVNEKLFF
TRBV10-1	TRBJ2-2	.	few	TGCGCCAGCATCAACACGACACGGCCCTACACCGGGGAGCTGTTTTTT	CASINTTRPYTGELFF
TRBV5-6	TRBJ2-7	TRBD1	.	TGTGCCAGCAGCGCGGACAGGGAATACTACGAGCAGTACTTC	CASSADREYYEQYF
TRBV30	TRBJ1-2	TRBD1	once	TGTGCCTGGAGTGGACAGGGGGCGCATGGCTACACCTTC	CAWSGQGAHGYTF
TRBV10-3	TRBJ1-2	.	.	TGTGCCATCAGGATTCGGGACACCCGAAATGGCTACACCTTC	CAIRIRDTRNGYTF
TRBV6-1	TRBJ1-5	TRBD1	.	TGTGCCAGCAGTGACTTAAGCAGGGGGCATCAGCCCCAGCATTTT	CASSDLSRGHQPQHF
TRBV4-1	TRBJ2-2	TRBD1	.	TGCGCCAGCAGCCAGACGACTTCCGGGACAGGGCACACCGGGGAGCTGTTTTTT	CASSQTTSGTGHTGELFF
TRBV6-1	TRBJ2-7	TRBD2	.	TGTGCCAGCAGTGGGGTAGCGGGGGCTTCTTACGAGCAGTACTTC	CASSGVAGASYEQYF
TRBV11-3	TRBJ2-3	.	.	TGTGCCAGCAGCTCGACGACTGAAACAGATACGCAGTATTTT	CASSSTTETDTQYF
TRBV12-2	TRBJ1-2	.	.	TGTGCAAGTCGCTTAGCCTATACAGGGGGAGACTATGGCTACACCTTC	CASRLAYTGGDYGYTF
TRBV10-1	TRBJ2-1	TRBD2	few	TGCGCCAGCAGTGACGGGGGGTCGAGCAATGAGCAGTTCTTC	CASSDGGSSNEQFF
TRBV30	TRBJ2-2	.	.	TGTGCCTGGAGTGTAATCTTGGGACCAGGGGCCAGAAACACCGGGGAGCTGTTTTTT	CAWSVILGPGARNTGELFF